Shown below are 27 T cell receptor beta chains from a single sample sequenced in a study of Ad26.COV2.S vaccination and SARS-CoV-2 variants. TCRdb's table, derived via immunoSEQ multiplex PCR, lists solely in-frame clones and lacks some. Among more than 300,000 clones, about 82% were seen once, and the ten largest hold 2% to 2.5%. Treatment: around 19 received Ad26.COV2.S at low or high dose, single or two shots; about 5 received placebo; per-sample allocation not given. Specimen acquisition occurred on day 63 following the initial vaccine or placebo injection. Sequenced material: peripheral blood, taken in a trial of Ad26.COV2.S vaccine versus placebo. Receptor source: a person between 18 and 60 years old who received the Ad26.COV2.S COVID-19 vaccine or a placebo.

The genes are TRBV23-1 and TRBJ1-1, with 8 nucleotides matching TRBD1. TRBV23-1 is flagged as an ORF with uncertain function. V dropped 3 bases and J dropped 1; count of bases not matched to a gene: 4. The CDR3 loop spans 15 amino acids. CDR3 in amino acids: CASSHLGTGNTEAFF. CDR3 nucleotides: TGCGCCAGCAGTCATCTTGGGACAGGGAACACTGAAGCTTTCTTT.

The chain combines TRBV29-1 with TRBJ1-3; D unclear. From germline, CDR1 is SQVTM and CDR2 ANQGSEA. This CDR3 is built from 13 residues. The DNA of the CDR3 is TGCGGTATGCAGGTCAACTCTGGAAACACCATATATTTT. It yields the protein CGMQVNSGNTIYF.

This clone is a singleton in its sample. The chain uses TRBV6-6 and TRBJ2-5, with 10 bases fitting TRBD2. CDR3 length equals 19 residues. The trim removed 5 bases at V and 5 bases at J, leaving 20 bases unmatched. Germline CDR1 and CDR2: MNHNY and SVGAGI (reference sequence). The CDR3 spells CASSPGQGIPGTSEETQYF. As DNA, the CDR3 is TGTGCCAGCAGTCCCGGACAGGGAATACCCGGGACTAGCGAGGAGACCCAGTACTTC.

The chain is built from TRBV7-2 and TRBJ2-5, with D perhaps TRBD2 (5 bases). The CDR3 has 16 residues. Germline V gives CDR1 SGHTA, CDR2 FQGNSA. Between the trimmed V and J ends, which lost 0 bases and 2 bases, there was a span of 13 bases. DNA for the CDR3: TGTGCCAGCAGCTTAGCCCGGCTTGGCGGGCAAGAGACCCAGTACTTC. Amino acid sequence: CASSLARLGGQETQYF.

The V call is TRBV15, the J call TRBJ1-1; D is unclear. Per germline, CDR1 LNHNV and CDR2 YYDKDF (reference sequence). This CDR3 contains 14 residues. V was shortened by 4 bases and J by 7 bases, with 16 bases between the two germline ends. CDR3 amino acids: CATSTKIQNSEAFF. CDR3 in DNA: TGTGCCACCAGCACCAAAATTCAGAATAGTGAAGCTTTCTTT.

The chain carries TRBV28 and TRBJ1-5; no clear D. Trimming removed 2 bases from V and 4 bases from J, with 12 bases in between. This CDR3 is 15 amino acids long. Germline loops: CDR1 MDHEN, CDR2 SYDVKM. CDR3 DNA: TGTGCCAGCAGTTTAGGGCAGTTGAGGAATCAGCCCCAGCATTTT. It specifies CASSLGQLRNQPQHF.

The chain combines TRBV7-2 with TRBJ1-5; D ambiguous. The germline V and J ends were trimmed by 1 base and 6 bases, with 4 bases remaining between them. Germline V CDR1 and CDR2: SGHTA, FQGNSA. The CDR3 loop spans 12 amino acids. The CDR3: CASSLEAQPQHF. The CDR3 coding sequence is TGTGCCAGCAGCTTAGAAGCTCAGCCCCAGCATTTT.

The chain employs TRBV10-3 and TRBJ2-7; D is unresolved. This CDR3 spans 14 amino acids. The germline gives CDR1 ENHRY, CDR2 SYGVKD. The ends were cut back, 6 bases at V and 6 bases at J, with 18 bases in the middle. The CDR3 reads CAIRDGPDVIEQYF. In DNA, the CDR3 is TGTGCCATCAGAGATGGGCCGGACGTGATCGAGCAGTACTTC.

The chain uses TRBV9 and TRBJ1-4, with 9 bases matching TRBD1. CDR3 length: 15 residues. After removal of 4 bases from V and 7 bases from J, the junction contained 8 bases not matched to a gene. Germline V lookup: CDR1 SGDLS, CDR2 YYNGEE. CDR3 coding DNA: TGTGCCAGCAGCCCGCGGGACAGGGAGCTTGAAAAACTGTTTTTT. Translating it yields CASSPRDRELEKLFF.

The rearrangement links TRBV7-9 to TRBJ2-7; no clear D. Germline CDR1 is SEHNR and CDR2 is FQNEAQ (reference sequence). This CDR3 contains 12 residues. Trimming removed 2 bases at V and 3 bases at J, with 5 bases between. Here the CDR3 reads CASSLQDYEQYF. The CDR3 region has the DNA TGTGCCAGCAGCTTACAAGACTACGAGCAGTACTTC.

The V and J genes are TRBV3-1 (or the pseudogene TRBV3-2) and TRBJ1-2; D call uncertain. The CDR3 length is 12 residues. Germline CDR1 reads LGHDT; CDR2 reads YNNKEL (reference sequence). Trimming took 0 bases from V and 8 from J, leaving 7 bases between them. CDR3 sequence (DNA): TGTGCCAGCAGCCAAGATTTATACGGCTACACCTTC. Protein sequence: CASSQDLYGYTF.

This chain uses TRBV5-4 with TRBJ1-1; possibly TRBD1 for D (5 bases). The V end lost 5 bases, the J end lost 0 bases, and 14 bases lay between the germline ends. Germline CDR1 and CDR2: SGHNT and YYREEE (reference sequence). The CDR3 length is 15 residues. CDR3 region: CASSPSGGLNTEAFF. The CDR3 DNA follows: TGTGCCAGCAGTCCTTCCGGGGGTTTGAACACTGAAGCTTTCTTT.

The V and J genes are TRBV12-5 and TRBJ2-1; weak D call: TRBD2 (6 bases). V was trimmed by 0 bases and J by 9 bases, leaving 6 bases between them. This CDR3 contains 12 residues. CDR1 LGHNT and CDR2 FRNRAP come from the germline V gene. The DNA of the CDR3 is TGTGCTAGTGGTTTGGTGGGGGGTGAGCAGTTCTTC. This encodes CASGLVGGEQFF.

The chain couples TRBV19 to TRBJ2-1; D gene unclear. From germline, CDR1 is LNHDA and CDR2 SQIVND (reference sequence). V was clipped by 4 bases and J by 5 bases, with 15 bases between them. CDR3 length equals 15 residues. DNA of the CDR3: TGTGCCAGTAGTAACGCCCCCCGGTGGGACAATGAGCAGTTCTTC. Translated: CASSNAPRWDNEQFF. Using reference TRBV19 and TRBJ2-1 for the parts outside the CDR3, the full variable domain is DGGITQSPKYLFRKEGQNVTLSCEQNLNHDAMYWYRQDPGQGLRLIYYSQIVNDFQKGDIAEGYSVSREKKESFPLTVTSAQKNPTAFYLCASSNAPRWDNEQFFGPGTRLTVL.

This chain joins TRBV6-5 and TRBJ2-7, with 11 bases matching TRBD1. Germline values: CDR1 MNHEY, CDR2 SVGAGI. This CDR3 comprises 14 residues. After removal of 4 bases from V and 7 bases from J, the junction contained 6 bases not matched to a gene. The CDR3 sequence is CASSLGQGAKEQYF. DNA of the CDR3: TGTGCCAGCAGTTTAGGACAGGGGGCAAAGGAGCAGTACTTC.

The chain recombines TRBV5-1 with TRBJ2-1; 10 bases align to TRBD2. V gave up 0 bases and J gave up 15 bases; unmatched junction bases: 15. This CDR3 has 16 residues. Germline V gene data show CDR1 as SGHRS and CDR2 as YFSETQ. Written as DNA, the CDR3 is TGCGCCAGCAGCTTGGATGTTAGCGGGGGGCCAGAAAGGAGGTTCTTC. The encoded protein is CASSLDVSGGPERRFF. Full variable domain (outside the CDR3, taken from reference TRBV5-1 and TRBJ2-1): KAGVTQTPRYLIKTRGQQVTLSCSPISGHRSVSWYQQTPGQGLQFLFEYFSETQRNKGNFPGRFSGRQFSNSRSEMNVSTLELGDSALYLCASSLDVSGGPERRFFGPGTRLTVL.

This clone came up a few times. V usage is TRBV2 and J usage is TRBJ2-2, with a tentative D call TRBD1 (6 bases). CDR3 length equals 15 residues. CDR1 is SNHLY, CDR2 FYNNEI, per germline. The ends were cut back, 6 bases at V and 6 bases at J, with 17 bases in the middle. Here the CDR3 reads CASSDETGSAGELFF. The CDR3 DNA is TGTGCCAGCAGCGATGAAACAGGGTCGGCCGGGGAGCTGTTTTTT.

The chain couples TRBV15 to TRBJ1-4, with 10 bases that match TRBD1. Germline V gene data show CDR1 as LNHNV and CDR2 as YYDKDF (reference sequence). Trimming took 0 bases from V and 12 from J; bases not matched to a gene: 13. The CDR3 runs to 17 residues. The CDR3 DNA follows: TGTGCCACCAGCAGAGATTTAGGGGACAGGGGTGGTGGAGAACTGTTTTTT. Translated: CATSRDLGDRGGGELFF.

This sequence joins TRBV7-2 and TRBJ2-3; 7 bases fit TRBD2. Germline loops: CDR1 SGHTA, CDR2 FQGNSA. CDR3 length: 16 amino acids. Unmatched junction bases numbered 4, after V lost 1 base and J lost 0 bases. CDR3 amino acids: CASSLGLAPSTDTQYF. The DNA for the CDR3 is TGTGCCAGCAGCTTAGGACTAGCACCTAGCACAGATACGCAGTATTTT.

The chain carries TRBV28 and TRBJ1-5; 8 positions agree with TRBD1. This CDR3 has 16 amino acids. Trimming took 2 bases from V and 6 from J; bases not matched to a gene: 9. CDR1 MDHEN and CDR2 SYDVKM come from the germline V gene. The DNA for the CDR3 is TGTGCCAGCAGTTTAATCCGGACAGGGAAGGCTCAGCCCCAGCATTTT. Its translation: CASSLIRTGKAQPQHF.

This clone is a singleton in its sample. The V call is TRBV29-1, the J call TRBJ2-2, with a weak D call TRBD1 (5 bases). V was clipped by 7 bases and J by 5 bases, with 14 bases between them. The CDR3 is 13 residues long. CDR1 and CDR2 (germline): SQVTM, ANQGSEA. CDR3: CSALGLLTGELFF. Here the CDR3 DNA reads TGCAGCGCCCTGGGGCTTTTGACCGGGGAGCTGTTTTTT.

CDR3 amino acids: CASSLEGALDEQFF. CDR3 DNA: TGTGCCAGCAGCTTGGAGGGGGCTCTGGATGAGCAGTTCTTC. The V and J genes are TRBV11-3 and TRBJ2-1, with D possibly TRBD1 on 7 matching bases. Germline V gives CDR1 SGHNT, CDR2 YENEEA. The CDR3 is 14 residues long. V was trimmed by 3 bases and J by 8 bases, leaving 14 bases between them.

This chain's CDR3 is CASSPPTGGPSTEAFF. The DNA for the CDR3 is TGTGCCAGCTCACCACCGACAGGGGGCCCAAGCACTGAAGCTTTCTTT. This chain connects TRBV18 to TRBJ1-1; 10 positions match TRBD1. Trimming cost V 0 bases and J 4 bases; bases outside gene matches: 5. The CDR3 runs to 16 residues. Germline V CDR1 and CDR2: KGHSH, LQKENI.

The chain employs TRBV3-1 (or the pseudogene TRBV3-2) and TRBJ2-7, with 7 positions matching TRBD2. Trimming took 4 bases from V and 3 from J; bases not matched to a gene: 0. Per germline, CDR1 LGHDT and CDR2 YNNKEL (reference sequence). The CDR3 contains 12 residues. This CDR3 is CASSRTSYEQYF. The CDR3 nucleotides read TGTGCCAGCAGCCGGACTAGCTACGAGCAGTACTTC.

This clone was observed a handful of times. V usage is TRBV2 and J usage is TRBJ1-2; no firm D call. Germline V gene data show CDR1 as SNHLY and CDR2 as FYNNEI. V was shortened by 5 bases and J by 0 bases, with 10 bases between the two germline ends. This CDR3 has 14 amino acids. DNA for the CDR3: TGTGCCAGCAGTCGGCAGCTAGCTAACTATGGCTACACCTTC. It translates to CASSRQLANYGYTF.

The chain employs TRBV7-2 and TRBJ1-1, with a weak D call TRBD1 (5 bases). This CDR3 has 15 amino acids. Germline CDR1 reads SGHTA; CDR2 reads FQGNSA. The V end lost 1 base, the J end lost 0 bases, and 9 bases lay between the germline ends. The CDR3 here is CASSLDGTVNTEAFF. CDR3 nucleotide sequence: TGTGCCAGCAGCTTAGATGGGACGGTGAACACTGAAGCTTTCTTT.

The chain links TRBV5-1 to TRBJ2-2, with a tentative D call TRBD1 (5 bases). CDR3 size: 15 residues. The V and J ends lost 4 bases and 6 bases respectively, with 16 bases between them. Germline loops: CDR1 SGHRS, CDR2 YFSETQ. DNA of the CDR3: TGCGCCAGCAGCGATGACAGTAAAGGTCCCGGGGAGCTGTTTTTT. Protein: CASSDDSKGPGELFF.